This T cell receptor (beta chain) appears in the sequencing data of a study of blood T cell repertoires in COVID-19. The overall study: The origin of the acute and convalescent COVID-19 samples was the United States, Italy and Spain. From T cells, B-cell-depleted T cells, or PBMCs came the material, which was cDNA or gDNA.

The authors' processing: Quantification of nucleated cells was approximated via reference gene primer amplification. The method was immunoSEQ multiplex PCR; TCRdb's version includes in-frame clones alone and lacks a portion of them. V and J calls and clone size are those listed in that table; D and trimming were worked out from the DNA. The table has hundreds of thousands of clones, approximately 88% seen once. It was during active infection that Seattle patients were enrolled and then longitudinally followed. This clonotype originated in a woman aged 25-40 years with COVID-19, enrolled during active disease. Material: peripheral blood.

The CDR3 nucleotides are TGTGCCAGCAGTTTCTCGGGACACGACCTCACTGAAGCTTTCTTT. Its protein product is CASSFSGHDLTEAFF. The chain has TRBV28 and TRBJ1-1; a possible D gene is TRBD1 (6 bases). CDR3 length equals 15 residues. V shed 3 bases and J shed 4 bases, with 15 bases lying between them. CDR1 and CDR2 from the germline V gene are MDHEN and SYDVKM.